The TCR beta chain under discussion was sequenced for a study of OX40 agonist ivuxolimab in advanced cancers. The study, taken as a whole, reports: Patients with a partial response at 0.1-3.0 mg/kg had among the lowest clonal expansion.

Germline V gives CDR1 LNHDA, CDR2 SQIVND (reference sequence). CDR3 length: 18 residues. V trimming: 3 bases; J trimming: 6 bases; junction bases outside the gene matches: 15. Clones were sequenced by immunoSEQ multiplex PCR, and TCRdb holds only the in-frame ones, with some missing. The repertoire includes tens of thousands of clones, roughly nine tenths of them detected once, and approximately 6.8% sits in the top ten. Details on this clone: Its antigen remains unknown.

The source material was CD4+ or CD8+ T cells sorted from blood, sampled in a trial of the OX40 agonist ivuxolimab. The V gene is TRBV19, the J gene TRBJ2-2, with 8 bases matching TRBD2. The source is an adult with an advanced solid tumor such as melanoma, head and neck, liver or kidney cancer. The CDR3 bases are TGTGCCAGTAGTATTCGCTATCGGGAGGGTTCGAGGTCCGGGGAGCTGTTTTTT. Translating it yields CASSIRYREGSRSGELFF.